The sequence of this T cell receptor beta chain was determined in a study of beta chain features in type 1 diabetes. The germline V gene has CDR1 MNHEY and CDR2 SVGAGI. This CDR3 has 16 amino acids. Between the trimmed V and J ends, which lost 0 bases and 4 bases, there was a span of 10 bases. Expressed TCRB transcripts were sequenced after all isolated RNA was converted to cDNA. Measured with immunoSEQ multiplex PCR; TCRdb has only the in-frame clones, and not every one. The sample consists of roughly 300,000 clones, 12% to 15% of them appearing once. The specimen was central memory CD4+ T cells from blood. The sequence came from a man in his thirties or forties in good health. The V gene is TRBV6-5, the J gene TRBJ2-6; D not resolved. Written as DNA, the CDR3 is TGTGCCAGCAGTTACTCGAACCGTCGCGGGGCCAACGTCCTGACTTTC. Encoded protein: CASSYSNRRGANVLTF.